This T cell receptor (beta chain) comes out of a study of beta chain features in type 1 diabetes. Via the markers CD45RO/CCR7/CD25/CD127/CD95/CD27, stem cell-like memory, regulatory, central memory and naive CD4+ cells were sorted. As concerns this clone: Its specificity is unknown.

Study-level points and caveats: Shorter TCRB CDR3s, moderately but significantly so, marked every one of the four CD4+ subsets in Type 1 diabetes patients.

The authors reverse transcribed all of the isolated RNA, so sequencing captured expressed TCRB transcripts. Around 3.8 million reads per sample were averaged for naive, central memory and regulatory samples. The protocol was immunoSEQ multiplex PCR, while the TCRdb copy is restricted to in-frame clones and leaves out a portion. The table shows 250,000 to 300,000 clones, with less than 30% occurring only once. This clonotype was obtained from a woman aged 25-40 years with type 1 diabetes. Sequenced: naive CD4+ T cells from blood.

CDR3 sequence (DNA): TGTGCCAGTAGTATCCGCGGGAGGGCGTACCAAGAGACCCAGTACTTC. It encodes CASSIRGRAYQETQYF. The V gene is TRBV19, the J gene TRBJ2-5; TRBD2 matches at 9 bases. V gave up 3 bases and J gave up 0 bases; unmatched junction bases: 5. This CDR3 is built from 16 residues. Germline V gene lookup returns CDR1 LNHDA and CDR2 SQIVND (reference sequence).